These T cell receptor beta chains were read from a single sample in a study of identical twins. From the 5' RACE reads, TCRdb called clonotypes with MiXCR, one entry per CDR3 protein. The sample records about 890,000 distinct CDR3 sequences, 9% to 15% being singletons. These records were also assigned to another study, of yellow fever vaccine responses in identical twins.

The material sequenced was PBMCs. The origin of the receptors is a woman aged 18-29 years in good health. Each CDR3 is given with its conserved first and last residue. A D gene is named only where the DNA matches it firmly. A clone size is listed for some rows: how often the clone was seen (once, few, many), or a class if it is expanded.

len: 14
abundance: few
d_gene: .
v_gene: TRBV6-5
j_gene: TRBJ2-1
CDR3nt: TGTGCCAGCAGTTATAGGGGGTTACACAATGAGCAGTTCTTC
CDR3aa: CASSYRGLHNEQFF

len: 16
abundance: few
d_gene: .
v_gene: TRBV7-9
j_gene: TRBJ2-2
CDR3nt: TGTGCCAGCAGCTCCGGAGGGACCTCGAACACCGGGGAGCTGTTTTTT
CDR3aa: CASSSGGTSNTGELFF

len: 15
abundance: many
d_gene: .
v_gene: TRBV27
j_gene: TRBJ1-4
CDR3nt: TGTGCCAGCAGTTTAAGGAACAGGATAAATGAAAAACTGTTTTTT
CDR3aa: CASSLRNRINEKLFF

len: 15
abundance: few
d_gene: TRBD1
v_gene: TRBV11-2
j_gene: TRBJ1-2
CDR3nt: TGTGCCAGCAGCTTCGGACAGGGGGCTGACTATGGCTACACCTTC
CDR3aa: CASSFGQGADYGYTF

len: 15
abundance: few
d_gene: .
v_gene: TRBV11-2
j_gene: TRBJ2-1
CDR3nt: TGTGCCAGCAGCTTATCAGGGCTGATGGGGAATGAGCAGTTCTTC
CDR3aa: CASSLSGLMGNEQFF

len: 15
abundance: .
d_gene: .
v_gene: TRBV27
j_gene: TRBJ2-3
CDR3nt: TGTGCCATTCTCTGGCCCAGTGGGCCCACAGATACGCAGTATTTT
CDR3aa: CAILWPSGPTDTQYF

len: 14
abundance: few
d_gene: .
v_gene: TRBV5-1
j_gene: TRBJ1-1
CDR3nt: TGCGCCAGCAGCTCTGGACTGAGGAACACTGAAGCTTTCTTT
CDR3aa: CASSSGLRNTEAFF

len: 18
abundance: few
d_gene: TRBD1
v_gene: TRBV6-1
j_gene: TRBJ2-1
CDR3nt: TGTGCCAGCGCAGGGGGACAGGGGGCGTTGAGCTCCTACAATGAGCAGTTCTTC
CDR3aa: CASAGGQGALSSYNEQFF

len: 16
abundance: few
d_gene: TRBD1
v_gene: TRBV2
j_gene: TRBJ2-2
CDR3nt: TGTGCCAGCGGACGGACAGGGGCCCTAAACACCGGGGAGCTGTTTTTT
CDR3aa: CASGRTGALNTGELFF

len: 15
abundance: .
d_gene: TRBD1
v_gene: TRBV20-1
j_gene: TRBJ2-7
CDR3nt: TGCAGTGCTCGCCCCGCGACAGGGGCTTCCTACGAGCAGTACTTC
CDR3aa: CSARPATGASYEQYF

len: 14
abundance: few
d_gene: TRBD1
v_gene: TRBV7-9
j_gene: TRBJ2-5
CDR3nt: TGTGCCAGCAGCTCGACAGGGGTTCAAGAGACCCAGTACTTC
CDR3aa: CASSSTGVQETQYF

len: 14
abundance: many
d_gene: .
v_gene: TRBV10-3
j_gene: TRBJ1-1
CDR3nt: TGTGCCATCAGTGAGTGGCCGGGGAACACTGAAGCTTTCTTT
CDR3aa: CAISEWPGNTEAFF

len: 14
abundance: .
d_gene: TRBD2
v_gene: TRBV5-8
j_gene: TRBJ2-1
CDR3nt: TGTGCCAGCAGGGCTACCGGGACTAGAAATGAGCAGTTCTTC
CDR3aa: CASRATGTRNEQFF

len: 12
abundance: .
d_gene: .
v_gene: TRBV27
j_gene: TRBJ2-1
CDR3nt: TGTGCCAGCAGTTCCACTGGGCATGAGCAGTTCTTC
CDR3aa: CASSSTGHEQFF

len: 14
abundance: .
d_gene: .
v_gene: TRBV11-2
j_gene: TRBJ2-5
CDR3nt: TGTGCCAGCAGCCGAAGCCGGGTCCAAGAGACCCAGTACTTC
CDR3aa: CASSRSRVQETQYF

len: 12
abundance: many
d_gene: .
v_gene: TRBV12-3/TRBV12-4
j_gene: TRBJ1-5
CDR3nt: TGTGCCAGCAGAACAGGGCCTCAGCCCCAGCATTTT
CDR3aa: CASRTGPQPQHF

len: 14
abundance: few
d_gene: TRBD2
v_gene: TRBV10-3
j_gene: TRBJ2-2
CDR3nt: TGTGCCACCAGCAGCGGGGTGAACACCGGGGAGCTGTTTTTT
CDR3aa: CATSSGVNTGELFF

len: 14
abundance: many
d_gene: .
v_gene: TRBV3-1
j_gene: TRBJ2-5
CDR3nt: TGTGCCAGCAGCCAAGATAAAGGGTTCGGGACCCAGTACTTC
CDR3aa: CASSQDKGFGTQYF

len: 15
abundance: few
d_gene: TRBD2
v_gene: TRBV6-5
j_gene: TRBJ2-3
CDR3nt: TGTGCCAGCAGTTCACTAGCGGCGGGTTTGGATACGCAGTATTTT
CDR3aa: CASSSLAAGLDTQYF

len: 15
abundance: .
d_gene: .
v_gene: TRBV10-3
j_gene: TRBJ2-3
CDR3nt: TGTGCCATCAGTGACGACAGCCTTCCGTCAGATACGCAGTATTTT
CDR3aa: CAISDDSLPSDTQYF

len: 13
abundance: few
d_gene: .
v_gene: TRBV20-1
j_gene: TRBJ1-5
CDR3nt: TGCAGTGCCACGGAGTATAGCAATCAGCCCCAGCATTTT
CDR3aa: CSATEYSNQPQHF

len: 14
abundance: few
d_gene: .
v_gene: TRBV7-9
j_gene: TRBJ2-4
CDR3nt: TGTGCCAGCAGCTTAGGGAGGGAACAAAACATTCAGTACTTC
CDR3aa: CASSLGREQNIQYF

len: 15
abundance: .
d_gene: .
v_gene: TRBV2
j_gene: TRBJ2-6
CDR3nt: TGTGCCAGCAGTGACAGGGAACCTGGGGCCAACGTCCTGACTTTC
CDR3aa: CASSDREPGANVLTF

len: 15
abundance: .
d_gene: .
v_gene: TRBV4-1
j_gene: TRBJ1-5
CDR3nt: TGCGCCAGCAGCCAGGGGGGGGGCGCCGGTCAGCCCCAGCATTTT
CDR3aa: CASSQGGGAGQPQHF

len: 20
abundance: .
d_gene: TRBD2
v_gene: TRBV5-1
j_gene: TRBJ2-1
CDR3nt: TGCGCCAGCAGCTTGGCCGTCGGCAGGGAGACTAGCTTGTCCTACAATGAGCAGTTCTTC
CDR3aa: CASSLAVGRETSLSYNEQFF

len: 17
abundance: .
d_gene: .
v_gene: TRBV10-3
j_gene: TRBJ2-1
CDR3nt: TGTGCCATCAGTGACCAACCTTCCTTGGAATCCTACAATGAGCTGTTCTTC
CDR3aa: CAISDQPSLESYNELFF

len: 14
abundance: few
d_gene: .
v_gene: TRBV9
j_gene: TRBJ2-3
CDR3nt: TGTGCCAGCAGCGTATCAGGGGTGGCAGATACGCAGTATTTT
CDR3aa: CASSVSGVADTQYF

len: 17
abundance: .
d_gene: TRBD1
v_gene: TRBV29-1
j_gene: TRBJ1-2
CDR3nt: TGCAGCGTTAGAAGAGAAAGTACAGGGGAGAGAGGCTATGGCTACACCTTC
CDR3aa: CSVRRESTGERGYGYTF

len: 17
abundance: few
d_gene: .
v_gene: TRBV6-2/TRBV6-3
j_gene: TRBJ2-6
CDR3nt: TGTGCCAGCAGTTCAAGACGGACGAGCTCTGGGGCCAACGTCCTGACTTTC
CDR3aa: CASSSRRTSSGANVLTF

len: 19
abundance: .
d_gene: TRBD1
v_gene: TRBV28
j_gene: TRBJ2-1
CDR3nt: TGTGCCAGCAGTTTCGGTCAGTTTAGTTGGACAGGACCTTACAATGAGCAGTTCTTC
CDR3aa: CASSFGQFSWTGPYNEQFF

len: 17
abundance: .
d_gene: TRBD1
v_gene: TRBV15
j_gene: TRBJ1-2
CDR3nt: TGTGCCACCAGCAGAGACCGGACAGGGCGGGTGGCCTATGGCTACACCTTC
CDR3aa: CATSRDRTGRVAYGYTF

len: 13
abundance: .
d_gene: .
v_gene: TRBV3-1
j_gene: TRBJ1-1
CDR3nt: TGTGCCAGCAGCCACCCGGACGGGAGATGGGCTTTCTTT
CDR3aa: CASSHPDGRWAFF

len: 11
abundance: .
d_gene: .
v_gene: TRBV2
j_gene: TRBJ2-1
CDR3nt: TGTGCCAGCAGCATGGGTCGAGAGCAGCTCTTC
CDR3aa: CASSMGREQLF

len: 12
abundance: few
d_gene: .
v_gene: TRBV10-3
j_gene: TRBJ1-1
CDR3nt: TGTGCCGGACGGAGTGTGAACACTGAAGCTTTCTTT
CDR3aa: CAGRSVNTEAFF

len: 15
abundance: few
d_gene: .
v_gene: TRBV12-3/TRBV12-4
j_gene: TRBJ2-2
CDR3nt: TGTGCCAGCAGTTATCGGGCCGCGGACACCGGGGAGCTGTTTTTT
CDR3aa: CASSYRAADTGELFF

len: 13
abundance: few
d_gene: TRBD2
v_gene: TRBV29-1
j_gene: TRBJ2-1
CDR3nt: TGCAGCGTAGAAAGCGGGGGCTACAATGAGCAGTTCTTC
CDR3aa: CSVESGGYNEQFF

len: 19
abundance: .
d_gene: .
v_gene: TRBV12-3/TRBV12-4
j_gene: TRBJ2-2
CDR3nt: TGTGCCAGCACCATCCCGACTGGCGGGATTAGTCCTTTGACCGGGGAGCTGTTTTTT
CDR3aa: CASTIPTGGISPLTGELFF

len: 16
abundance: .
d_gene: TRBD2
v_gene: TRBV11-2
j_gene: TRBJ2-1
CDR3nt: TGTGCCAGCAGCTTAGAGGGACTAGCGGGAGTTGATGAGCAGTTCTTC
CDR3aa: CASSLEGLAGVDEQFF

len: 14
abundance: .
d_gene: .
v_gene: TRBV6-1
j_gene: TRBJ2-3
CDR3nt: TGTGCCACCACCACCGGGACTAGCACAGATACGCAGTATTTT
CDR3aa: CATTTGTSTDTQYF

len: 14
abundance: few
d_gene: .
v_gene: TRBV12-3/TRBV12-4
j_gene: TRBJ2-4
CDR3nt: TGTGCCAGCAGCCCCTGGATGGGCAAAAACATTCAGTACTTC
CDR3aa: CASSPWMGKNIQYF

len: 18
abundance: few
d_gene: TRBD1
v_gene: TRBV20-1
j_gene: TRBJ1-5
CDR3nt: TGCAGTGCTACGCGGACAGGGGCGCAGGGTCTCAGCAATCAGCCCCAGCATTTT
CDR3aa: CSATRTGAQGLSNQPQHF

len: 17
abundance: .
d_gene: .
v_gene: TRBV10-3
j_gene: TRBJ2-6
CDR3nt: TGTGCCATCAGTCCGGGGACTCTTAGCTCTGGGGCCAACGTCCTGACTTTC
CDR3aa: CAISPGTLSSGANVLTF

len: 16
abundance: few
d_gene: .
v_gene: TRBV2
j_gene: TRBJ1-6
CDR3nt: TGTGCCAGCAGGGCAAAGGACGGCCGATATAATTCACCCCTCCACTTT
CDR3aa: CASRAKDGRYNSPLHF

len: 13
abundance: .
d_gene: TRBD1
v_gene: TRBV12-3/TRBV12-4
j_gene: TRBJ2-2
CDR3nt: TGTGCCAGCAGCCCCACAGGGGACGGGGAGCTGTTTTTT
CDR3aa: CASSPTGDGELFF

len: 15
abundance: .
d_gene: TRBD1
v_gene: TRBV7-9
j_gene: TRBJ2-5
CDR3nt: TGTGCCAGCAGCTCGGACAGGGAGTACCAAGAGACCCAGTACTTC
CDR3aa: CASSSDREYQETQYF